This T cell receptor (beta chain) was obtained from a study of siplizumab effects on memory and regulatory T cells. Overall study context: Siplizumab-free reactions were matched to approximately 1 ug/mL siplizumab reactions in paired mixed lymphocyte cultures.

This CDR3 is 16 amino acids long. The germline CDR1 and CDR2 sequences are MNHEY and SMNVEV (reference sequence). Trimming at V came to 9 bases and at J to 1 base, leaving 12 bases not matched to a gene. Sequencing used immunoSEQ multiplex PCR; TCRdb keeps in-frame clones, though not all of them. The sample carries 3,500 to 5,500 clones, around 50% recorded once. This clone was detected only a few times. Its specificity is unknown. The mixed lymphocyte reaction cells were held in coculture (37°C) for around six days. Sequenced input: CFSE-low (dividing) CD4+ T cells sorted from an allogeneic mixed lymphocyte reaction. The chain uses TRBV27 and TRBJ1-5; 7 positions match TRBD1. This receptor was taken from a human donor in good health; the cells came from an allogeneic mixed lymphocyte reaction. Some clones in this sample may be carry-over from other donors' samples. The CDR3 is CARHNYRGGSNQPQHF. As DNA, the CDR3 is TGTGCCAGACACAACTACAGGGGAGGAAGCAATCAGCCCCAGCATTTT.